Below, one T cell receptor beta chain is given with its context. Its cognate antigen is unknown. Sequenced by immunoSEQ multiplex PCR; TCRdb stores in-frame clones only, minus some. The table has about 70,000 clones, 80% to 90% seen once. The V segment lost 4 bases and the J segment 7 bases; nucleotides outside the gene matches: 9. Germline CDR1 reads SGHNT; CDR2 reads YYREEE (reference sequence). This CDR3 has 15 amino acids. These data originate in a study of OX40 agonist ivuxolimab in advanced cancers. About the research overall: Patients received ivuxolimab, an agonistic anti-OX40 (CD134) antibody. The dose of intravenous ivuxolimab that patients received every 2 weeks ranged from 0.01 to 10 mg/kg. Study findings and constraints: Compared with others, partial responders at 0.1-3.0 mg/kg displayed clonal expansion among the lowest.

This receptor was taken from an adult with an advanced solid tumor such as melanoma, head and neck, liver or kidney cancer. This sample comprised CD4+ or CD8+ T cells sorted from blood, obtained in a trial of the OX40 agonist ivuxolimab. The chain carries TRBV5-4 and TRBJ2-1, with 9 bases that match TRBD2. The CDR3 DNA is TGTGCCAGCAGCGCCAGCGGGGGGCTGAGAAATGAGCAGTTCTTC. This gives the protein CASSASGGLRNEQFF.